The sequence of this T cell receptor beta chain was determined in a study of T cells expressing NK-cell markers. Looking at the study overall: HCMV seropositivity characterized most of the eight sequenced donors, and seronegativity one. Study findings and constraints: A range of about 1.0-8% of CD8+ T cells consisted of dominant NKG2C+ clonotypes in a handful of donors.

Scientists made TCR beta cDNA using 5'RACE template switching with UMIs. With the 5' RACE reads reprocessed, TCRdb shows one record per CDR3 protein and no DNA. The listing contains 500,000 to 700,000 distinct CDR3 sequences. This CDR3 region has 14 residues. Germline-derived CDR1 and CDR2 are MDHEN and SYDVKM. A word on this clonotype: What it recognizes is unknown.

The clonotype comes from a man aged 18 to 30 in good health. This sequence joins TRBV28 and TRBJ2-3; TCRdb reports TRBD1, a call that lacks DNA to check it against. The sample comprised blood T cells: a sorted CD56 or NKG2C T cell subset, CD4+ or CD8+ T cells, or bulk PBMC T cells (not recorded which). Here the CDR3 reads CASSFSGVADTQYF. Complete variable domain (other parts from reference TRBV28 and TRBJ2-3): DVKVTQSSRYLVKRTGEKVFLECVQDMDHENMFWYRQDPGLGLRLIYFSYDVKMKEKGDIPEGYSVSREKKERFSLILESASTNQTSMYLCASSFSGVADTQYFGPGTRLTVL.